This T cell receptor (beta chain) was captured by sequencing in a study of blood T cell repertoires in COVID-19. The wider study: Samples came from the United States, Italy and Spain, spanning acute and convalescent COVID-19. PBMCs, B-cell-depleted T cells, or T cells were the source of the cDNA or gDNA that made up the material.

Original processing notes: For nucleated cells, counts were estimated from reference gene primer amplification. TCRdb keeps only in-frame clones here, not all; method: immunoSEQ multiplex PCR. Clonal size and the V and J genes are those of that table, whereas D and trimming came from the DNA. The sample shows some 96,000 clones, more than 75% of them seen only once. The CDR3 is 17 residues long. CDR1 is MNHNS, CDR2 SASEGT, per germline. Trimming cost V 3 bases and J 6 bases, with 21 bases left between them. This clone was seen once. The sequencing sample was made of peripheral blood. The sequence was obtained from a human donor in a cohort sampled during active COVID-19. The V gene is TRBV6-1, the J gene TRBJ1-5, with D possibly TRBD1 on 5 matching bases. CDR3 sequence: CASSEGLDTRLGQPQHF. CDR3 coding DNA: TGTGCCAGCAGTGAGGGATTGGACACACGGCTCGGTCAGCCCCAGCATTTT.